This TCR beta chain came from a study of blood T cell repertoires in COVID-19. Study at large: Specimens from acute and convalescent COVID-19 originated in the United States, Italy and Spain. The cDNA or gDNA used as material had been derived from T cells, B-cell-depleted T cells, or PBMCs.

Germline V gene lookup returns CDR1 GTSNPN and CDR2 SVGIG (reference sequence). The CDR3 is made up of 13 amino acids. With 0 bases removed from V and 6 bases from J, the gap between germline ends came to 6 bases. In the original processing: For nucleated cells, counts were estimated from reference gene primer amplification. The data were produced by immunoSEQ multiplex PCR, yet TCRdb's version contains in-frame clones alone and is incomplete. The D gene and trimming were derived from the DNA, and the V and J assignments and clone size from that table. The sample holds 45,000 to 65,000 clones, around 91% seen once.

This chain links TRBV30 with TRBJ1-6; D is uncertain. The sequence was obtained from a human donor in a cohort sampled during active COVID-19. The specimen sequenced was peripheral blood. DNA for the CDR3: TGTGCCTGGAGTGTATTCGGTAATTCACCCCTCCACTTT. Amino acid sequence: CAWSVFGNSPLHF.